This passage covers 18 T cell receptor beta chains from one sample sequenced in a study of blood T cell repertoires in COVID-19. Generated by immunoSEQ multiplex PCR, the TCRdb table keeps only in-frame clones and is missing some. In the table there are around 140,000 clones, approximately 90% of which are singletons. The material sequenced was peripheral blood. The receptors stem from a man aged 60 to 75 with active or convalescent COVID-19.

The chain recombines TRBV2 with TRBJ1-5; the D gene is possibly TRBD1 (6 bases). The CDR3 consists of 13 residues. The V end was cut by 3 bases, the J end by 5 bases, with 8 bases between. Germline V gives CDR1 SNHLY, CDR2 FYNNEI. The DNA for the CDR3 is TGTGCCAGCAGTGACAGGGGCGATCAGCCCCAGCATTTT. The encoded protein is CASSDRGDQPQHF.

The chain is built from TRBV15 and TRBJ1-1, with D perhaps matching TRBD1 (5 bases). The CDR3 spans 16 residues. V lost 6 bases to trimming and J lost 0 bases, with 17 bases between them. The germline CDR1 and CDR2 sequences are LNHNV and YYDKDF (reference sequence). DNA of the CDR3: TGTGCCACCAGTAGGGAGGGGAAGGCCCTGAACACTGAAGCTTTCTTT. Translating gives CATSREGKALNTEAFF.

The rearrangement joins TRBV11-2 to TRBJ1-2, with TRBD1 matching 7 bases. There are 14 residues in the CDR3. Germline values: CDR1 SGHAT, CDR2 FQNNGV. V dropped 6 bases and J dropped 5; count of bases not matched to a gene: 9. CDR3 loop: CASRRPGQTYGYTF. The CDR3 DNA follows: TGTGCCAGCAGGCGACCGGGACAGACTTATGGCTACACCTTC.

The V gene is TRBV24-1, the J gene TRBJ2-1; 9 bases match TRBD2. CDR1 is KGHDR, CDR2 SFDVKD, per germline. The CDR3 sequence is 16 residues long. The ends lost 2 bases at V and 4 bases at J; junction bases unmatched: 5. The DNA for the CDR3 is TGTGCCACCAGTGATTATGGGCTAGCGGGGTACAATGAGCAGTTCTTC. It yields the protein CATSDYGLAGYNEQFF.

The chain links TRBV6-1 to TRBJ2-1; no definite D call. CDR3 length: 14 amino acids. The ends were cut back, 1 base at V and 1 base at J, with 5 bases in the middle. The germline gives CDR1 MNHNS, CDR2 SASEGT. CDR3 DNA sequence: TGTGCCAGCAGTGAAGTCCGTTCCTACAATGAGCAGTTCTTC. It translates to CASSEVRSYNEQFF.

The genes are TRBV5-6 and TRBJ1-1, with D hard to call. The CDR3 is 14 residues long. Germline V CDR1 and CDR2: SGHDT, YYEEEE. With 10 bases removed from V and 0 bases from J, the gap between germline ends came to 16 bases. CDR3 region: CASWGLGVNTEAFF. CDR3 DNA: TGTGCCTCGTGGGGATTGGGAGTGAACACTGAAGCTTTCTTT. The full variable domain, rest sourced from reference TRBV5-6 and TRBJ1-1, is DAGVTQSPTHLIKTRGQQVTLRCSPKSGHDTVSWYQQALGQGPQFIFQYYEEEERQRGNFPDRFSGHQFPNYSSELNVNALLLGDSALYLCASWGLGVNTEAFFGQGTRLTVV.

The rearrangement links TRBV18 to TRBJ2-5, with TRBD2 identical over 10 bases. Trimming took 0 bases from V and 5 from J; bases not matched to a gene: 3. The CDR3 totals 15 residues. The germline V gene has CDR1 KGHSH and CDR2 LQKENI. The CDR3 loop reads CASSPPVAGGETQYF. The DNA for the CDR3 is TGTGCCAGCTCACCACCGGTAGCGGGGGGCGAGACCCAGTACTTC.

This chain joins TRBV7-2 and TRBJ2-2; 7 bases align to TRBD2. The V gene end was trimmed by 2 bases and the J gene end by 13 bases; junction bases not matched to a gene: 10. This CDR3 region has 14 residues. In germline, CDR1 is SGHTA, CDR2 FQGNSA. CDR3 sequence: CASSLPLGSGGLFF. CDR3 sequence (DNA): TGTGCCAGCAGCTTACCCCTCGGCTCGGGAGGGCTGTTTTTT.

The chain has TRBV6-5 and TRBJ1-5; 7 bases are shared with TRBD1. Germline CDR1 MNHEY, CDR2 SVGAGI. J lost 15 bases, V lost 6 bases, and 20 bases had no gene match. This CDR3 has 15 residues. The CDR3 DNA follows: TGTGCCAGCAGGCCTCTTCGGACAGGTAATCAGCCGGGGCATTTT. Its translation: CASRPLRTGNQPGHF.

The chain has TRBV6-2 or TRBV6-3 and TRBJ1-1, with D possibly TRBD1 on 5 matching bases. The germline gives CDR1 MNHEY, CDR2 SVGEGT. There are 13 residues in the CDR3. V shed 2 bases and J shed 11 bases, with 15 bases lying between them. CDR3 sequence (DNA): TGTGCCAGCAGTTACAGTCCGACAGCCTGGGCTTTCTTT. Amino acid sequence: CASSYSPTAWAFF.

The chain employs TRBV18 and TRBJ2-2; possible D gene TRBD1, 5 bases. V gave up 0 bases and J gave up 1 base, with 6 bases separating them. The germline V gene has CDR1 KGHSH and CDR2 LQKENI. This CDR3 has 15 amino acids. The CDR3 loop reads CASSPPGENTGELFF. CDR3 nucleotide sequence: TGTGCCAGCTCACCACCAGGGGAGAACACCGGGGAGCTGTTTTTT.

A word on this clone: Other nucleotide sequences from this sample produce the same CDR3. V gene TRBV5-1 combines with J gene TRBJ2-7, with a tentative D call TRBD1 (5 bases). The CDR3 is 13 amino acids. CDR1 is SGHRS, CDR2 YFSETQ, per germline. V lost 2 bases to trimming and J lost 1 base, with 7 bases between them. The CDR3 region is CASSFQGSYEQYF. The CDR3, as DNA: TGCGCCAGCAGCTTTCAGGGTTCCTACGAGCAGTACTTC.

The CDR3 DNA reads TGTGCCTGGACCGGGACTATCACCTACAATGAGCAGTTCTTC. This codes for CAWTGTITYNEQFF. The J gene is TRBJ2-1, the V gene TRBV30; 7 bases align to TRBD2. This CDR3 is built from 14 residues. Germline values: CDR1 GTSNPN, CDR2 SVGIG (reference sequence). V lost 4 bases, J lost 2 bases, and 5 bases stayed unmatched.

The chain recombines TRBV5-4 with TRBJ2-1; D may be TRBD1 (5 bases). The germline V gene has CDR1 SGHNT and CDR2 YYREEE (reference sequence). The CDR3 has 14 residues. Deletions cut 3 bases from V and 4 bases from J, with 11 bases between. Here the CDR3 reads CASSSKQVYNEQFF. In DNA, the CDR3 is TGTGCCAGCAGCTCCAAACAGGTTTACAATGAGCAGTTCTTC.

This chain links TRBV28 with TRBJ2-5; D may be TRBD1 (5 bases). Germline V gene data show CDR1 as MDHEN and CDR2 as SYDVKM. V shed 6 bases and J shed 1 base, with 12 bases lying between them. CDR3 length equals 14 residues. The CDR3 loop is CASSPGQLQETQYF. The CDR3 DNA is TGTGCCAGCAGCCCTGGACAACTCCAAGAGACCCAGTACTTC. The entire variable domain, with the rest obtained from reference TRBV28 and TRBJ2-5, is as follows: DVKVTQSSRYLVKRTGEKVFLECVQDMDHENMFWYRQDPGLGLRLIYFSYDVKMKEKGDIPEGYSVSREKKERFSLILESASTNQTSMYLCASSPGQLQETQYFGPGTRLLVL.

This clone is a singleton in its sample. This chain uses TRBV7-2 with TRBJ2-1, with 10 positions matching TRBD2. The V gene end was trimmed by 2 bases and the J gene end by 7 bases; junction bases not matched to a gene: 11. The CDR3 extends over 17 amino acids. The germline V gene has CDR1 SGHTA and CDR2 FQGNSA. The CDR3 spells CASSLKTSGFKGNEQFF. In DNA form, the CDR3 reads TGTGCCAGCAGCTTAAAGACTAGCGGGTTCAAAGGGAATGAGCAGTTCTTC.

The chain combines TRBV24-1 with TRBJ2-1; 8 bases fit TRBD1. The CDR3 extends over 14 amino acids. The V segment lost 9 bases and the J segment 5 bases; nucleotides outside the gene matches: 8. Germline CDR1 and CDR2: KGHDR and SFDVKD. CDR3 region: CATGGQGSDNEQFF. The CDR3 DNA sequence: TGTGCCACCGGCGGACAGGGATCGGACAATGAGCAGTTCTTC.

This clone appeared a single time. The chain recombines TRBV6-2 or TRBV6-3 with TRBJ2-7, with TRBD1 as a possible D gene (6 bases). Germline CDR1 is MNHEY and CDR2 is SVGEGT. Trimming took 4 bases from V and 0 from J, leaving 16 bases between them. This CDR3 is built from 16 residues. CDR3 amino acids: CASSFIRGTSSYEQYF. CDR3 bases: TGTGCCAGCAGTTTCATCAGGGGCACTAGCTCCTACGAGCAGTACTTC.